This entry describes one TCR beta chain. The antigen it binds to is not known. The record has no base qualities; no much larger clone is one base away. One collaborating source in Seattle enrolled patients while the patients were actively infected and followed the patients over time throughout the course of disease. Collaborating institutions collected whole blood in K2EDTA tubes following their own protocols. Collaborator samples were shipped for TCRbeta analysis as frozen whole blood, isolated PBMCs, or DNA extracted from either sample type. The immunoSEQ Assay, a bias-controlled multiplex PCR, was used to amplify TCRbeta CDR3 regions from genomic DNA. The original methods were these. Nucleated cell counts per sample were estimated from amplification of reference gene primers within the assay. To quantify the absolute abundance of each unique TCRbeta CDR3 rearrangement, sequence reads were collapsed and filtered. For each sample, productive Simpson clonality was calculated as the square root of Simpson's diversity index over productive rearrangements. The source is immuneACCESS, and TCRdb retained only in-frame sequences with V and J called. Part of the clones is not carried over; for the studies checked, unresolved V genes explain less than half of this, and the remainder is unexplained. V and J calls and clone size are copied from that table; D and trimming were computed from the DNA. The sample table holds almost 350,000 clones, of which about nine tenths were seen once. 3.5% to 4% of the sample lies in the top ten.

The data were obtained in a study of blood T cell repertoires in COVID-19 (dated by TCRdb to the early 2020s). About the full investigation: Samples from collaborators originated in the United States, Italy and Spain and spanned both the acute and convalescent phases of COVID-19. The prospective study material was composed of cDNA or gDNA derived from T cells, B-cell-depleted T cells, or PBMCs. Deeply sampled blood TCRbeta repertoires from subjects exposed to, actively infected with, or recovered from COVID-19 were included in the dataset. The repertoires were made available in a free public database intended to serve as a resource for research on the immune response to SARS-CoV-2. Samples were obtained from the ongoing ImmuneRACE study (first 160 participants) and from roughly 1,300 subjects provided by 6 global collaborators. Sample metadata almost always included a de-identified subject ID, COVID-19 status, age in years and sex. Where HLA class I and class II types were available, the types were taken from metadata supplied by the sample provider, not from assay-based typing. The research as a whole found: Clinical and demographic metadata were provided uncurated, with the amount varying by source and participant.

Trimming takes 0 bases from V and 0 bases from J, and the germline ends sit 8 bases apart. From a lookup of the germline V gene, CDR1 and CDR2 are SGHAT and FQNNGV. There are 15 amino acids in the CDR3, from cysteine to phenylalanine inclusive. The read is trimmed to its CDR3 DNA, 45 bases read in frame from base 1. The chain employs TRBV11-2 and TRBJ1-1, and the D gene may be TRBD1, 5 bases matching. The receptor was derived from a woman aged 60 to 75 with COVID-19, enrolled during active disease. The specimen was peripheral blood. The DNA sequence is TGTGCCAGCAGCTTAGACGGGGGTTTGAACACTGAAGCTTTCTTT. Its protein is CASSLDGGLNTEAFF.